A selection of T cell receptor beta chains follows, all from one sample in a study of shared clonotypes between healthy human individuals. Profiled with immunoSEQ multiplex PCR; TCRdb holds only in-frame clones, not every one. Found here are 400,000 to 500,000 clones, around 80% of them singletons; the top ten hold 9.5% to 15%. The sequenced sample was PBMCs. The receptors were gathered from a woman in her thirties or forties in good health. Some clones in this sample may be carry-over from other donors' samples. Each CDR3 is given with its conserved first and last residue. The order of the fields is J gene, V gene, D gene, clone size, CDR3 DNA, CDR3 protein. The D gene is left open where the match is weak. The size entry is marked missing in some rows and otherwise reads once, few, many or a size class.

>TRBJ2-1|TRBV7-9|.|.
TGTGCCAGCAGCTTAGGCAGGGCCGGGTACAATGAGCAGTTCTTC
CASSLGRAGYNEQFF
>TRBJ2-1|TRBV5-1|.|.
TGCGCCAGCAGCTTGGAAGGGGCTAGAAAGGGCGGCAATGAGCAGTTCTTC
CASSLEGARKGGNEQFF
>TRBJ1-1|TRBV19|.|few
TGTGCCAGTAGTATATCGGACAGCGTAACGAACACTGAAGCTTTCTTT
CASSISDSVTNTEAFF
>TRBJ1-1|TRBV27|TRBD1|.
TGTGCCAGCAGTTCCGACAGGGTAAGCCCAGCTTTCTTT
CASSSDRVSPAFF
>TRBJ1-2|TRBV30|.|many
TGTGCCTGGAGTAGGACAAGGGAGGGTGGCTACACCTTC
CAWSRTREGGYTF
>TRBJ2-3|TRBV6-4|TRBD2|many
TGTGCCAGCAGCTCCACTAGCGGGAGAGCAGATACGCAGTATTTT
CASSSTSGRADTQYF
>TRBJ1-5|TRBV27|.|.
TGTGCCAGCAGCGCAGGGGTTAGCAATCAGCCCCAGCATTTT
CASSAGVSNQPQHF
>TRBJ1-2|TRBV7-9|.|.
TGTGCCAGCAGCAAATACCAGGGTGGCAATGGCTACACCTTC
CASSKYQGGNGYTF
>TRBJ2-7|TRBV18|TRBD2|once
TGTGCCAGCTCACCCTGGACTAGCGGGAAATACGAGCAGTACTTC
CASSPWTSGKYEQYF
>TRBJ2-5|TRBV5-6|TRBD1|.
TGTGCCAGCAGCCCACCTGGGACAGAACAGACCCAGTACTTC
CASSPPGTEQTQYF
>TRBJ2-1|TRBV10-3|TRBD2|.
TGTGCCATCAGTGGGGCGGGAGGCCCTAATGAGCAGTTCTTC
CAISGAGGPNEQFF
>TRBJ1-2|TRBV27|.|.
TGTGCCAGCAGTACTGGAGCGACAAGCTATGGCTACACCTTC
CASSTGATSYGYTF
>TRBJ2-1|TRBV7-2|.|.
TGTGCCAGCAGCTTAGTGGGGGACACCTCCTACAATGAGCAGTTCTTC
CASSLVGDTSYNEQFF
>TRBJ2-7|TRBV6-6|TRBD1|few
TGTGCCAGCAGCTCAGACAGGGACCGTTTCGAGCAGTACTTC
CASSSDRDRFEQYF
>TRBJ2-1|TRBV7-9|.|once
TGTGCCAGCAGCTTAAGCTTACACAACAATGAGCAGTTCTTC
CASSLSLHNNEQFF
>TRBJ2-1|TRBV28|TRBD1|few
TGTGCCAGCAGTTCCCTACGACAGGGGGCTTCAAGCGAGCAGTTCTTC
CASSSLRQGASSEQFF
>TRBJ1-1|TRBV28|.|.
TGTGCCAGCCACTCGGCAGGACAAGCTTTCTTT
CASHSAGQAFF
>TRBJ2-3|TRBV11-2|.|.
TGTGCCAGCAGCTTCTCGGCGGGCACAGATACGCAGTATTTT
CASSFSAGTDTQYF
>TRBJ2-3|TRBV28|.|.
TGTGCCAGCAGTTTGTCACACACAGATACGCAGTATTTT
CASSLSHTDTQYF
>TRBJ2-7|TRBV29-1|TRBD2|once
TGCAGCGTCGGGACTAGCGCCTACGAGCAGTACTTC
CSVGTSAYEQYF
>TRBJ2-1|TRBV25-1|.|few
TGTGCCAGCAGTGGGACTGATTACTCCTACAATGAGCAGTTCTTC
CASSGTDYSYNEQFF
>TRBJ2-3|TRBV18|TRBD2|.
TGTGCCAGCTCTCCGGGACTAGCGACGGATACGCAGTATTTT
CASSPGLATDTQYF
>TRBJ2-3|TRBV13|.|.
TGTGCCAGCAGCTTGGGAGTCACAGATACGCAGTATTTT
CASSLGVTDTQYF
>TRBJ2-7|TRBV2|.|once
TGTGCCAGCAATGGGGTGGGCGGCTCCTACGAGCAGTACTTC
CASNGVGGSYEQYF
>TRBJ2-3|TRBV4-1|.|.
TGCGCCAGCAGCCAAGATTCCCCTGTGGGGGGCTGGACGCAGTATTTT
CASSQDSPVGGWTQYF
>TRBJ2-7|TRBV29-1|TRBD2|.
TGCAGCGGCGGGAGTACCTACGAGCAGTACTTC
CSGGSTYEQYF
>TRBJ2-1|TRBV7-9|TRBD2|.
TGTGCCAGCAGCTGGGGGGGAGATGAGCAGTTCTTC
CASSWGGDEQFF
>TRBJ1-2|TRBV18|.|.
TGTGCCAGCTCACCTTCGCCCGATGGCTACACCTTC
CASSPSPDGYTF
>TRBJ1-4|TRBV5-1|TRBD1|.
TGCGCCAGCAGCTTGGACAGGGGGTGGGAAAAACTGTTTTTT
CASSLDRGWEKLFF